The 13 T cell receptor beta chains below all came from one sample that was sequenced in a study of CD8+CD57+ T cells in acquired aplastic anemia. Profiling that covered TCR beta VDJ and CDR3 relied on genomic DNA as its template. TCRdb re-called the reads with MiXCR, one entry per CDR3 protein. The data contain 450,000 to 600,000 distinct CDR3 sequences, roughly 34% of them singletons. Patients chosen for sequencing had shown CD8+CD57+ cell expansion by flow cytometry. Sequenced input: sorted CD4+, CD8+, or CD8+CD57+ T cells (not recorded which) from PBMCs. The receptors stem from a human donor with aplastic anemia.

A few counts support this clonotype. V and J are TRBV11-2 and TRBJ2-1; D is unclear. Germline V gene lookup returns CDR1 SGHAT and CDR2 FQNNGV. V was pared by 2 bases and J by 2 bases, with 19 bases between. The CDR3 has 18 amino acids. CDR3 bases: TGTGCCAGCAGCTTATCTGTGGCAAGTCCGGCCCCCTACAATGAGCAGTTCTTC. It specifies CASSLSVASPAPYNEQFF.

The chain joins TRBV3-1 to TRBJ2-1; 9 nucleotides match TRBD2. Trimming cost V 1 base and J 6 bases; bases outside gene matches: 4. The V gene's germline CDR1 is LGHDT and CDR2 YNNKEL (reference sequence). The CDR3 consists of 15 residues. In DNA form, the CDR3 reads TGTGCCAGCAGCCAAGTAGCGGGGGTAACCAATGAGCAGTTCTTC. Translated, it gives CASSQVAGVTNEQFF.

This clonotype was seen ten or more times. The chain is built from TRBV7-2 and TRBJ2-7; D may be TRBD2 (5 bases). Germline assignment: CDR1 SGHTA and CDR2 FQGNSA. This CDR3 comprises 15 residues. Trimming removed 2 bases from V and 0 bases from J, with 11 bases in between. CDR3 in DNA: TGTGCCAGCAGCTTACGGGGTTCCAGCTCCTACGAGCAGTACTTC. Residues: CASSLRGSSSYEQYF.

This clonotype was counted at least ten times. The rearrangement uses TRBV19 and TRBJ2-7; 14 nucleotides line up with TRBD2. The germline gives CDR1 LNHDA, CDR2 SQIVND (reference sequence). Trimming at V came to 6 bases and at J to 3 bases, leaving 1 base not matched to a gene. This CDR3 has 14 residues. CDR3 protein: CASSGLAGGYEQYF. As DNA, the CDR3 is TGTGCCAGTAGCGGACTAGCGGGGGGCTACGAGCAGTACTTC.

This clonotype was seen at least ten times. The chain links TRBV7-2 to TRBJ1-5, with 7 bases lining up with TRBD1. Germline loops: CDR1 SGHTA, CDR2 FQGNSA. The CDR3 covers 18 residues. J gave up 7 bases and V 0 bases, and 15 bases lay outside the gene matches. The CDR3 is CASSLAARRQGLGQPQHF. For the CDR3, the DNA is TGTGCCAGCAGCTTAGCGGCCCGACGACAGGGTCTGGGCCAGCCCCAGCATTTT.

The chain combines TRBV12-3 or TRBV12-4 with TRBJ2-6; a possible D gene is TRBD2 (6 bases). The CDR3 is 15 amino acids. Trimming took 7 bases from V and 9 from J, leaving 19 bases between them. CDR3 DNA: TGTGCCAGCACCCTATCCGGGAGACTAAGCAACGTCCTGACTTTC. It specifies CASTLSGRLSNVLTF.

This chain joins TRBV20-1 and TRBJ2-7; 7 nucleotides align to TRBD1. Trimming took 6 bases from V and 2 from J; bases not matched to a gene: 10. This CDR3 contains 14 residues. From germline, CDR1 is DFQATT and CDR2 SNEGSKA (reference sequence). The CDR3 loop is CSAEGQLGAYEQYF. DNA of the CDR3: TGCAGTGCAGAGGGACAGCTGGGAGCCTACGAGCAGTACTTC.

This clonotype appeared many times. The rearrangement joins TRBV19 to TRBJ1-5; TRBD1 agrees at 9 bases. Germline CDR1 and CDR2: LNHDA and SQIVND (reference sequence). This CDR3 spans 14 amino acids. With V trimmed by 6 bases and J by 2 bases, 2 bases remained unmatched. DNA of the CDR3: TGTGCCAGTAGGGGACAGGGAGGCAATCAGCCCCAGCATTTT. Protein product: CASRGQGGNQPQHF.

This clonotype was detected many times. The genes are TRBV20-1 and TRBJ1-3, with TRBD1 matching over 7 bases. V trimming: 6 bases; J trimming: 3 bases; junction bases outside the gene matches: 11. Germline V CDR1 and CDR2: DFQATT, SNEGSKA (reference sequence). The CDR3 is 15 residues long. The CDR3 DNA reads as TGCAGTGCCGGATCCGCCGGGACAGTTGGAAACACCATATATTTT. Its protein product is CSAGSAGTVGNTIYF.

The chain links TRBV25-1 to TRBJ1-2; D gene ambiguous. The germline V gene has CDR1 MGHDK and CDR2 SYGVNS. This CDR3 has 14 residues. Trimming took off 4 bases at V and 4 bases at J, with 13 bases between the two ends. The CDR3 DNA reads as TGTGCCAGCAGTGCACCGGGGATTGCCTATGGCTACACCTTC. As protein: CASSAPGIAYGYTF.

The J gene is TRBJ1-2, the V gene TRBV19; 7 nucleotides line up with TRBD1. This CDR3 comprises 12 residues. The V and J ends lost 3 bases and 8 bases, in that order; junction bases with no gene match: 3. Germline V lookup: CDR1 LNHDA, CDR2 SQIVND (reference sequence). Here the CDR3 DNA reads TGTGCCAGTAGTATTACAGGGGTCGGCTACACCTTC. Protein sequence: CASSITGVGYTF.

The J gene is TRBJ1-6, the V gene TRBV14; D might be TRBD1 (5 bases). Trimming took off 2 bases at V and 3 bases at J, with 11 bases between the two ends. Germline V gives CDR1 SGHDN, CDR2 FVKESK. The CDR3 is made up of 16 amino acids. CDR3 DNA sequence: TGTGCCAGCAGCCAAATGCTCCAGGGCTATAATTCACCCCTCCACTTT. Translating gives CASSQMLQGYNSPLHF.

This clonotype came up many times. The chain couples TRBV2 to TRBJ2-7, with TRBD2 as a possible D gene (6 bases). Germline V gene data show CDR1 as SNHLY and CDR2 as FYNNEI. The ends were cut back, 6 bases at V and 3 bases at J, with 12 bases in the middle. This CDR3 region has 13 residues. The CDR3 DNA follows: TGTGCCAGCAGCTCGGGACTCAGCTACGAGCAGTACTTC. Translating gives CASSSGLSYEQYF.